A single sample is the source of the 7 T cell receptor beta chains below, sequenced in a study of cytomegalovirus exposure and HLA in healthy donors. The PCR ran on 60 Vbeta and 13 Jbeta primers. Clones were sequenced by immunoSEQ multiplex PCR, and TCRdb holds only the in-frame ones, with some missing. The sample has approximately 140,000 clones, 70% to 80% seen once. What was sequenced was PBMCs. The receptors shown here come from a female donor in good health and CMV-seronegative.

The chain employs TRBV11-2 and TRBJ2-5; D is perhaps TRBD2 (6 bases). Per the germline V gene, CDR1 is SGHAT and CDR2 is FQNNGV. V dropped 1 base and J dropped 5 bases, with 20 bases sitting between them. CDR3 length: 17 amino acids. The CDR3 sequence is CASSLGIRVSGRETQYF. CDR3 bases: TGTGCCAGCAGCTTAGGAATCCGGGTCTCAGGGAGGGAGACCCAGTACTTC.

This clone was picked up one time. V usage is TRBV19 and J usage is TRBJ2-2; D not resolved. Germline CDR1 is LNHDA and CDR2 is SQIVND (reference sequence). The V end was cut by 5 bases, the J end by 0 bases, with 10 bases between. This CDR3 has 15 amino acids. The CDR3 sequence: CASSPRSANTGELFF. CDR3 DNA: TGTGCCAGTAGTCCTCGTTCAGCGAACACCGGGGAGCTGTTTTTT.

This clone was counted between two and nine times. One end of the junction does not line up with germline, which may come from a read error. The rearrangement uses TRBV2 and TRBJ1-4, with a weak D call TRBD1 (6 bases). Germline assignment: CDR1 SNHLY and CDR2 FYNNEI. This CDR3 is 14 amino acids long. The CDR3, as DNA: TGTGCCAGCAGTGAGGACAGAATTAATGAACAACTGTTTTTT. It encodes CASSEDRINEQLFF. The complete variable domain, with remaining parts taken from reference TRBV2 and TRBJ1-4, reads EPEVTQTPSHQVTQMGQEVILRCVPISNHLYFYWYRQILGQKVEFLVSFYNNEISEKSEIFDDQFSVERPDGSNFTLKIRSTKLEDSAMYFCASSEDRINEQLFFGSGTQLSVL.

The J gene is TRBJ1-4, the V gene TRBV20-1, with 7 bases identical to TRBD1. The germline V gene has CDR1 DFQATT and CDR2 SNEGSKA (reference sequence). The J segment lost 8 bases and the V segment lost 5 bases, leaving 2 bases of the junction unmatched. The CDR3 has 11 amino acids. Written as DNA, the CDR3 is TGCAGTGCTCCAGGGGGAGAAAAACTGTTTTTT. Protein product: CSAPGGEKLFF.

J is TRBJ1-2 and V is TRBV5-4, with D uncertain. Germline values: CDR1 SGHNT, CDR2 YYREEE (reference sequence). The CDR3 is 18 residues long. Trimming pared 2 bases from V and 4 bases from J, leaving 24 bases between. CDR3 loop: CASSFGAATPERGYGYTF. The DNA for the CDR3 is TGTGCCAGCAGCTTTGGTGCCGCCACACCCGAGCGGGGCTATGGCTACACCTTC.

The rearrangement links TRBV4-3 to TRBJ2-7, with D perhaps TRBD2 (5 bases). In germline, CDR1 is LGHNA, CDR2 YSLEER. CDR3 length: 14 residues. Trimming cost V 0 bases and J 5 bases, with 11 bases left between them. CDR3 sequence (DNA): TGCGCCAGCAGCCAAGATCGGGGAGTCCACGAGCAGTACTTC. Its protein is CASSQDRGVHEQYF.

The genes are TRBV6-5 and TRBJ2-7; possible D gene TRBD1, 6 bases. The CDR3 is made up of 14 amino acids. Germline values: CDR1 MNHEY, CDR2 SVGAGI. The V and J ends lost 10 bases and 7 bases respectively, with 23 bases between them. The CDR3 region has the DNA TGTGCCATCACTAGACCGGGACAAACGAATGAGCAGTACTTC. It translates to CAITRPGQTNEQYF.